This TCR beta chain is drawn from a study of PD-1 blockade in classical Hodgkin lymphoma. Libraries were prepared by immunoSEQ multiplex PCR; TCRdb keeps only in-frame clonotypes and omits some of them. The repertoire has about 17,000 clones, about 81% of them found once; the top ten carry 3.5% to 5%. Whole-study results and caveats: Baseline TCR diversity was reportedly lower in newly diagnosed patients than healthy donors.

As for this clone: Antigen specificity is unknown.

Each and every patient relapsed after autologous stem cell transplantation, and patients got differing brentuximab vedotin exposure. The sample in question was peripheral blood mononuclear cells (PBMCs), obtained at baseline. This TCR was recovered from a human donor with classical Hodgkin lymphoma.

The CDR3 bases are TGTGCCAGCAGCTTAGTCCAGGGTAGCGGGGGGCTCCAAGAGACCCAGTACTTC. Its translation is CASSLVQGSGGLQETQYF. V gene TRBV7-2 combines with J gene TRBJ2-5, with 10 bases that match TRBD2. This CDR3 comprises 18 residues. The germline gives CDR1 SGHTA, CDR2 FQGNSA. The ends lost 1 base at V and 1 base at J; junction bases unmatched: 9.